The 16 T cell receptor beta chains reported below all come from one sample, sequenced in a study of breast tumors, draining lymph nodes, adjacent tissues. TCRdb re-analysed the multiplex PCR reads in MiXCR, keeping a single row per CDR3 protein. The top ten clones hold 0.85% to 1.2% of a sample with about 270,000 distinct CDR3 sequences, about 33% of them seen once. Axillary draining lymph nodes of breast cancer patients supplied the node samples. Material: axillary lymph node tissue. The receptors derive from a female donor with breast cancer. Some clones in this sample may be carry-over from other donors' samples.

This clonotype was seen a few times. This sequence joins TRBV6-5 and TRBJ1-4, with D maybe TRBD1 (6 bases). V lost 7 bases and J 5 bases, leaving 17 bases between the germline ends. Germline-derived CDR1 and CDR2 are MNHEY and SVGAGI. The CDR3 runs 15 residues. The CDR3 coding sequence is TGTGCCAGCACCCCCTACAGGGCCAAAAATGAAAAACTGTTTTTT. This translates into CASTPYRAKNEKLFF.

This clonotype has at least ten counts. This chain connects TRBV5-1 to TRBJ2-3; the match to TRBD2 covers 11 bases. This CDR3 has 15 residues. CDR1 is SGHRS and CDR2 is YFSETQ in the germline V gene. Trimming removed 0 bases from V and 6 bases from J; junction bases left unmatched: 3. CDR3 loop: CASSLDVAGGDTQYF. As DNA, the CDR3 is TGCGCCAGCAGCTTGGACGTAGCGGGAGGGGATACGCAGTATTTT.

This chain's CDR3 is CASHGAGNYEQYF. CDR3 DNA: TGTGCCTCCCATGGAGCGGGTAATTACGAGCAGTACTTC. This chain links TRBV6-6 with TRBJ2-7; a possible D gene is TRBD2 (6 bases). Trimming stripped 11 bases from V and 4 bases from J, with 18 bases between. This CDR3 contains 13 residues. Germline V CDR1 and CDR2: MNHNY, SVGAGI (reference sequence).

This clonotype was observed many times. The chain carries TRBV12-3 or TRBV12-4 and TRBJ1-5, with 8 bases identical to TRBD1. The V gene end was trimmed by 3 bases and the J gene end by 6 bases; junction bases not matched to a gene: 4. CDR3 length equals 14 residues. CDR3 DNA sequence: TGTGCCAGCAGTTTTACAGGGGGTGGTCAGCCCCAGCATTTT. Translating gives CASSFTGGGQPQHF.

This chain joins TRBV6-5 and TRBJ2-1; the D gene is possibly TRBD2 (6 bases). Germline assignment: CDR1 MNHEY and CDR2 SVGAGI. Trimming removed 5 bases from V and 2 bases from J, with 13 bases in between. This CDR3 comprises 15 residues. The CDR3 sequence: CASSHGGGTYNEQFF. The CDR3 DNA sequence: TGTGCCAGCAGTCATGGGGGAGGCACCTACAATGAGCAGTTCTTC.

The chain uses TRBV20-1 and TRBJ2-2, with TRBD2 matching 8 bases. With V trimmed by 1 base and J by 7 bases, 17 bases remained unmatched. This CDR3 has 18 amino acids. Germline-derived CDR1 and CDR2 are DFQATT and SNEGSKA (reference sequence). The CDR3 protein is CSARAPAGTTAGGGELFF. Here the CDR3 DNA reads TGCAGTGCTAGAGCCCCGGCCGGGACTACCGCGGGAGGCGGGGAGCTGTTTTTT.

This clonotype showed up just once. This sequence joins TRBV5-8 and TRBJ1-4; 9 bases are shared with TRBD1. The CDR3 has 14 amino acids. CDR1 and CDR2 (germline): SGHTS, YDEGEE. V lost 3 bases to trimming and J lost 8 bases; unmatched junction nucleotides: 5. In DNA, the CDR3 is TGTGCCAGCAGCTACGGACAGGGGAACGAAAAACTGTTTTTT. Protein product: CASSYGQGNEKLFF.

This clonotype occurred many times. CDR3 loop: CASSSHGETGGGQPQHF. CDR3 sequence (DNA): TGTGCCAGCAGCTCCCATGGGGAGACAGGGGGCGGTCAGCCCCAGCATTTT. The chain uses TRBV7-8 and TRBJ1-5; 10 bases align to TRBD1. Germline values: CDR1 SGHVS, CDR2 FQNEAQ. V lost 4 bases and J lost 6; bases outside the gene matches: 12. This CDR3 region has 17 residues.

In this sample, this clonotype turned up many times. This chain joins TRBV7-8 and TRBJ2-7; the match to TRBD1 covers 8 bases. The CDR3 runs to 16 residues. Trimming took 3 bases from V and 5 from J; bases not matched to a gene: 12. Germline CDR1 SGHVS, CDR2 FQNEAQ. The CDR3 protein is CASSFPDRDGGDEQYF. The CDR3 coding sequence is TGTGCCAGCAGCTTCCCGGACAGGGACGGTGGGGACGAGCAGTACTTC.

V is TRBV5-1 and J is TRBJ2-4, with TRBD2 as a possible D gene (7 bases). CDR3 length equals 16 residues. Germline CDR1 reads SGHRS; CDR2 reads YFSETQ. V was clipped by 0 bases and J by 2 bases, with 12 bases between them. CDR3 protein: CASSLERGGTKNIQYF. The CDR3 region has the DNA TGCGCCAGCAGCTTGGAGAGGGGGGGGACCAAAAACATTCAGTACTTC.

This clonotype was seen ten or more times. The J gene is TRBJ1-6, the V gene TRBV6-6; tentative D call: TRBD1 (5 bases). The length of the CDR3 is 17 residues. CDR1 MNHNY and CDR2 SVGAGI come from the germline V gene (reference sequence). Trimming cost V 5 bases and J 8 bases, with 22 bases left between them. In DNA form, the CDR3 reads TGTGCCAGCAGTCACGGGGCTAGGGCCACCTTGGATTCACCCCTCCACTTT. Its translation: CASSHGARATLDSPLHF.

At least ten counts were recorded for this clonotype. The chain joins TRBV24-1 to TRBJ2-3, with a weak D call TRBD1 (5 bases). CDR3 size: 15 residues. V was shortened by 1 base and J by 5 bases, with 12 bases between the two germline ends. Per the germline V gene, CDR1 is KGHDR and CDR2 is SFDVKD. The CDR3 is CATSDFRVQGDTQYF. The CDR3 bases are TGTGCCACCAGTGATTTCAGGGTGCAGGGAGATACGCAGTATTTT.

About this clonotype itself: Possible read error: a much larger clone is one base away. The J gene is TRBJ2-5, the V gene TRBV9, with TRBD2 matching over 12 bases. CDR1 is SGDLS, CDR2 YYNGEE, per germline. The length of the CDR3 is 15 residues. The chain's CDR3 is CASSVGLAGVETPYF. In DNA, the CDR3 is TGTGCCAGCAGCGTAGGACTAGCGGGAGTTGAGACCCCGTACTTC. The full variable domain, rest sourced from reference TRBV9 and TRBJ2-5, is DSGVTQTPKHLITATGQRVTLRCSPRSGDLSVYWYQQSLDQGLQFLIQYYNGEERAKGNILERFSAQQFPDLHSELNLSSLELGDSALYFCASSVGLAGVETPYFGPGTRLLVL.

This chain connects TRBV20-1 to TRBJ2-7, with TRBD2 matching over 11 bases. The CDR3 consists of 13 residues. V shed 4 bases, J shed 12 bases, and the junction held 11 bases outside the gene matches. Germline V CDR1 and CDR2: DFQATT, SNEGSKA (reference sequence). The CDR3 DNA reads TGCAGTGCTATAGCGGGAGGGCCCTACGCGCGGTACTTC. Protein sequence: CSAIAGGPYARYF.

This clonotype was counted many times. The chain is built from TRBV24-1 and TRBJ1-5, with a possible D match to TRBD1 (6 bases). Germline values: CDR1 KGHDR, CDR2 SFDVKD. This CDR3 spans 20 amino acids. The V and J ends lost 5 bases and 0 bases respectively, with 25 bases between them. Here the CDR3 reads CATSVTGLGVPVYSNQPQHF. The CDR3 DNA follows: TGTGCCACCAGTGTCACAGGGCTGGGTGTACCGGTTTATAGCAATCAGCCCCAGCATTTT.

V usage is TRBV7-2 and J usage is TRBJ1-6; a weak D match, TRBD1 (5 bases). The CDR3 extends over 14 amino acids. V dropped 5 bases and J dropped 7 bases, with 12 bases sitting between them. The germline V gene encodes CDR1 SGHTA and CDR2 FQGNSA. CDR3 region: CASSGRDGNSPLHF. The CDR3 region has the DNA TGTGCCAGCAGCGGTCGGGACGGCAATTCACCCCTCCACTTT.